The clone carrying this TCR beta chain has a handful of counts. Its antigen is not known. Genes here carry mouse names. Read sequence stops 4 residues before the CDR3 end, and the germline J gene provides the missing end. This same CDR3 is encoded by further DNA sequences in the sample. It was with CD4, CD8alpha, NKG2D, NKG2ACE and other markers that pooled cutaneous lymph node cells were sorted. Germline V CDR1 and CDR2: LGHNA, YNLKQL (reference sequence). This CDR3 is 15 amino acids long. J was trimmed by 0 bases and V by 0 bases; bases with no gene match: 1. These data originate in a study of CD8+ T cells in alopecia areata. Study-wide points: Sharing of TCR sequences between patients (possibly for HLA-related reasons) was less clear than in mice.

Extracted from the samples, RNA was reverse transcribed into cDNA to serve as the sequencing template. Profiling relied on immunoSEQ multiplex PCR, and the TCRdb table lists in-frame clones only, not all of them. The sample holds about 270,000 clones, and no clone turns up only once. The clonotype originates from a C3H/HeJ mouse with alopecia areata. The mice in this strain carry MHC haplotype H2-k. The chain has TRBV5 and TRBJ2-7, with TRBD2 identical over 8 bases. The specimen was CD4+ T cells sorted from a lymph node. The CDR3 loop reads CASSQDLGGSYEQYF. CDR3 bases read: TGTGCCAGCAGCCAAGACCTGGGGGGCTCCTAT.